The TCR beta chain under discussion was sequenced for a study of control samples from healthy donors and cancer patients. The CDR3 totals 12 residues. V was trimmed by 4 bases and J by 1 base, leaving 3 bases between them. Germline V CDR1 and CDR2: MNHEY, SVGAGI. Measured with immunoSEQ multiplex PCR; TCRdb has only the in-frame clones, and not every one. The repertoire has about 51,000 clones, about 90% of them found once; the top ten carry roughly 42%. This TCR was sampled from a man aged 50-60 years with head and neck cancer. Sequenced sample: PBMCs. The chain combines TRBV6-5 with TRBJ2-3; no definite D call. CDR3 nucleotides: TGTGCCAGCAGTTCCCGCACAGATACGCAGTATTTT. It is translated as CASSSRTDTQYF.